These T cell receptor beta chains were read from a single sample in a study of response to subunit inactivated influenza vaccine. TCRdb re-analysed the RT-PCR reads in MiXCR, keeping a single row per CDR3 protein. Found here are almost 600,000 distinct CDR3 sequences, 11% to 15% of them singletons; the top ten hold around 10%. Here the sequenced sample was PBMCs from blood, taken approximately 13 days after vaccination. These receptors came from a man aged 50 to 59 who received an inactivated influenza vaccine. The CDR3 runs from the conserved cysteine through the conserved F or W.

j_call	v_call	cdr3_aa
TRBJ1-6	TRBV6-1	CASSAKDIYNSPLHF
TRBJ2-7	TRBV5-1	CASSSGQGGTYEQYF
TRBJ2-1	TRBV6-1	CASRTLGGYNEQFF
TRBJ2-7	TRBV20-1	CSATPSGRYEQYF
TRBJ1-2	TRBV7-2	CASSLQGAYGYTF
TRBJ1-5	TRBV5-1	CASSLEGQSNQPQHF
TRBJ2-3	TRBV28	CASSFGRDTTLSTDTQYF
TRBJ2-1	TRBV2	CASSGRDVVDEQFF
TRBJ1-6	TRBV12-3/TRBV12-4	CASSRIGNSPLHF
TRBJ2-1	TRBV7-2	CASSLQGGRGNEQFF
TRBJ2-7	TRBV5-1	CASSFNLRDKNYEQYF
TRBJ2-7	TRBV20-1	CSALVRIGSYEQYF
TRBJ2-3	TRBV7-3	CASRTSGFADTQYF
TRBJ1-2	TRBV12-3/TRBV12-4	CASSPGQAALGYTF
TRBJ1-5	TRBV20-1	CSARTASSAQHF
TRBJ2-2	TRBV7-2	CASSLGPRVGELFF
TRBJ1-5	TRBV4-2	CASSQDRGENQPQHF
TRBJ2-5	TRBV15	CATSRRLAGGRETQYF
TRBJ2-7	TRBV27	CASQRGSGSYEQYF
TRBJ2-1	TRBV6-1	CASRSGTPTYNEQFF
TRBJ1-6	TRBV5-6	CASSLSTSSWGSSYNSPLHF
TRBJ1-6	TRBV6-5	CASSSGHWRDLHF
TRBJ2-7	TRBV4-1	CASSHPTRTYYEQYF
TRBJ2-7	TRBV2	CASGGQGIYEQYF
TRBJ2-3	TRBV7-9	CASSLSGATSTDTQYF
TRBJ1-5	TRBV5-1	CASSPPDRGLNQPQHF
TRBJ2-3	TRBV30	CAWSGHETSGRYGDTQYF
TRBJ2-7	TRBV20-1	CSARSPDYEQYF
TRBJ2-3	TRBV29-1	CSVKRQGRTDTQYF
TRBJ2-5	TRBV6-1	CASIGGYRVQETQYF
TRBJ2-7	TRBV9	CASSGMEAGTYEQYF
TRBJ2-7	TRBV18	CASSPLRDRSSYEQYF
TRBJ2-6	TRBV5-1	CASSTVPGAIRGGANVLTF
TRBJ2-1	TRBV7-9	CASSLETWGEYNEQFF
TRBJ2-7	TRBV28	CASSPSGRTYEQYF
TRBJ2-7	TRBV5-6	CASSPWLAGIYEQYF
TRBJ2-3	TRBV7-9	CAGEGDTDTQYF
TRBJ1-4	TRBV30	CAWNRVTNEKLFF
TRBJ2-1	TRBV7-2	CASSGGPYNEQFF
TRBJ1-2	TRBV24-1	CATSEREDGYTF
TRBJ2-5	TRBV29-1	CSVVGTGGSQETQYF
TRBJ1-5	TRBV12-3/TRBV12-4	CASSVFGGQDQPQHF
TRBJ2-5	TRBV20-1	CSAKLAGGPAETQYF
TRBJ2-6	TRBV2	CASSELLGVVSGANVLTF
TRBJ1-2	TRBV29-1	CSVDLGGSRGYTF
TRBJ2-5	TRBV6-5	CASSYRGISMETQYF